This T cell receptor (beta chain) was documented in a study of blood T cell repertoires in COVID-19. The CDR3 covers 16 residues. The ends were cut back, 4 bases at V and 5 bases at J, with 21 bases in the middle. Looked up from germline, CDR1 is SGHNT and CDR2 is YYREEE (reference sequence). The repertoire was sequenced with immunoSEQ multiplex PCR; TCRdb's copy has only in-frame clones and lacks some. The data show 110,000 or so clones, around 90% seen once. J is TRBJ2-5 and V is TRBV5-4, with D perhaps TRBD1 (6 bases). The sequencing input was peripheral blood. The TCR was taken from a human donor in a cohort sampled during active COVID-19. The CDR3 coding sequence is TGTGCCAGCAGCACACATAACGGCAGGGGCAGGGAGACCCAGTACTTC. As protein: CASSTHNGRGRETQYF. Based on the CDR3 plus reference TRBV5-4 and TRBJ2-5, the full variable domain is ETGVTQSPTHLIKTRGQQVTLRCSSQSGHNTVSWYQQALGQGPQFIFQYYREEENGRGNFPPRFSGLQFPNYSSELNVNALELDDSALYLCASSTHNGRGRETQYFGPGTRLLVL.